This T cell receptor (beta chain) was sequenced in a study of T cell repertoires in cytomegalovirus infection. One entry per CDR3 protein results from TCRdb running MiXCR on the reads. This table holds some 99,000 distinct CDR3 sequences, 25% to 30% found once. This clonotype was recorded at least ten times. What it binds is unknown. The material was CD8+ T cells from cultured PBMCs, obtained from culture after CMV antigen stimulation. This TCR came from a human donor in good health (CMV status not recorded). Some clones in this sample may be carry-over from other donors' samples.

CDR3 sequence reads: CASSFQGQGVYEQYF. The DNA of the CDR3 is TGTGCCAGCAGCTTTCAGGGCCAAGGCGTCTACGAGCAGTACTTC. The chain recombines TRBV7-2 with TRBJ2-7; maybe TRBD1 (5 bases). CDR3 size: 15 residues. Germline lookup yields CDR1 SGHTA and CDR2 FQGNSA. Trimming stripped 3 bases from V and 3 bases from J, with 15 bases between. The variable domain in full, with the rest retrieved from reference TRBV7-2 and TRBJ2-7, is GAGVSQSPSNKVTEKGKDVELRCDPISGHTALYWYRQSLGQGLEFLIYFQGNSAPDKSGLPSDRFSAERTGGSVSTLTIQRTQQEDSAVYLCASSFQGQGVYEQYFGPGTRLTVT.